Listed below are T cell receptor beta chains from one sample, sequenced in a study of blood T cell repertoires in COVID-19. Method: immunoSEQ multiplex PCR; TCRdb's copy keeps in-frame clones and lacks some. The sample yields approximately 280,000 clones, 70% to 90% seen once. Sequenced: peripheral blood. These receptors originate from a man aged 18 to 30 with active or convalescent COVID-19. The CDR3 runs from the conserved cysteine through the conserved F or W. D genes are given only for firm matches. Expanded clones are given a class, and other clones once, few, many or no size at all.

v_call	clone_size	d_call	j_call	cdr3_nt	cdr3_aa
TRBV27	NA	NA	TRBJ1-2	TGTGCCAGCAGTTTGTCGGGGGGGGCCCTTATCTATGGCTACACCTTC	CASSLSGGALIYGYTF
TRBV4-3	NA	NA	TRBJ2-5	TGCGCCAGCAGCCACCCCATTGGGAGAGTTGATCAATGGGGGACCCAGTACTTC	CASSHPIGRVDQWGTQYF
TRBV2	few	TRBD1	TRBJ2-2	TGTGCCAGCAGCCCCGGGGGACAGGGGGCCGGGGAGCTGTTTTTT	CASSPGGQGAGELFF
TRBV11-2	NA	NA	TRBJ1-2	TGTGCCAGCAGCTTAGAAGGGGATGGCTACACCTTC	CASSLEGDGYTF
TRBV19	NA	TRBD2	TRBJ2-3	TGTGCCAGTTCCAAGCGGGGCCCTAGCACAGATACGCAGTATTTT	CASSKRGPSTDTQYF
TRBV7-2	NA	NA	TRBJ2-7	TGTGCCAGCAGCTTAGCGGTGGCAGTCCCAAACTACGAGCAGTACTTC	CASSLAVAVPNYEQYF
TRBV12-5	once	TRBD1	TRBJ1-2	TGTGCTAGTGGTTCGCTTTCCGGGACAGTCTATGGCTACACCTTC	CASGSLSGTVYGYTF
TRBV12-3/TRBV12-4	NA	NA	TRBJ1-2	TGTGCCAGCAGTCCAGGTGATTGGGGCTACACCTTC	CASSPGDWGYTF
TRBV9	once	TRBD1	TRBJ2-7	TGTGCCAGCAGCCAGGGACAGGGATTCTACGAGCAGTACTTC	CASSQGQGFYEQYF
TRBV4-2	NA	TRBD2	TRBJ2-5	TGTGCCAGCAGCCAAGGGTTTAGCGGGGGGGCAGAAGAGACCCAGTACTTC	CASSQGFSGGAEETQYF